A selection of T cell receptor beta chains follows, all from one sample in a study of cytomegalovirus exposure and HLA in healthy donors. Clones were read by immunoSEQ multiplex PCR, and TCRdb kept only the in-frame ones, dropping some. The sample holds tens of thousands of clones, 75% to 85% seen once. The source material was PBMCs. The receptors come from a man aged 50 or older in good health and CMV-seropositive. Each CDR3 is given with its conserved first and last residue. The D gene is left open where the match is weak. Expanded clones get a size class; other rows say once, few or many, or leave the size out.

J,size,D,V,DNA,CDR3
TRBJ2-7,.,TRBD1,TRBV6-1,TGTGCCAGCAAGAAGACAGGGTCGATACAATACGAGCAGTACTTC,CASKKTGSIQYEQYF
TRBJ1-2,.,TRBD1,TRBV27,TGTGCCAGCAGGTGGCAGAGACAGGGCCCGTATGGCTACACCTTC,CASRWQRQGPYGYTF
TRBJ2-7,.,.,TRBV5-1,TGCGCCAGCAGTCTTGCGAATGGCTACGAGCAGTACTTC,CASSLANGYEQYF
TRBJ2-6,.,TRBD1,TRBV7-6,TGTGCCAGCCTTCAAGGAGGACAGGGGGCAAAAGGGGCCAACGTCCTGACTTTC,CASLQGGQGAKGANVLTF
TRBJ2-1,.,.,TRBV15,TGTGCCACCAGCGCCGTAGGACAGCCCAAGGATGAGCAGTTCTTC,CATSAVGQPKDEQFF
TRBJ1-6,once,TRBD1,TRBV6-5,TGTGCCAGCAGTTACTCACCGGGACAGGGTAACACCCTCCACTTT,CASSYSPGQGNTLHF
TRBJ1-5,.,.,TRBV19,TGTGCCGGAGGATTTGGTCAGCCCCAGCATTTT,CAGGFGQPQHF
TRBJ1-2,.,.,TRBV6-1,TGTGCCAGCAGCCCCCAGGTCAACTATGGCTACACCTTC,CASSPQVNYGYTF
TRBJ2-1,few,.,TRBV7-8,TGTGCCAGCAACATACAGGGACACAATGAGCAGTTCTTC,CASNIQGHNEQFF
TRBJ1-3,.,.,TRBV6-5,TGTGCCAGCAGGACTAAGGGTGGCGGGGGAAACACCATATATTTT,CASRTKGGGGNTIYF
TRBJ1-1,few,TRBD1,TRBV5-4,TGTGCCAGCAGCTCAGGGGGGCTTATGAACACTGAAGCTTTCTTT,CASSSGGLMNTEAFF
TRBJ2-1,.,TRBD2,TRBV7-9,TGTTCCAGCAGCGGGGGGGGGAATGAGCAGTTCTTC,CSSSGGGNEQFF
TRBJ2-5,.,.,TRBV5-1,TGCGCCAGCAGCCCGGGACTTCAAGAGACCCAGTACTTC,CASSPGLQETQYF
TRBJ2-7,.,.,TRBV7-9,TGTGCCAGCAGCTTCAGGCAGGGATCAGGCGAGCAGTATTTC,CASSFRQGSGEQYF
TRBJ1-5,.,TRBD1,TRBV6-6,TGTGCCAGCAAGACAGGGGATAGCAATCAGCCCCAGCATTTT,CASKTGDSNQPQHF
TRBJ2-3,.,.,TRBV5-1,TGCGCCAGCAGCTATGGGGGCGCGACAGATACGCAGTATTTT,CASSYGGATDTQYF
TRBJ1-1,.,TRBD1,TRBV18,TGTGCCAGCTCACCTTCATTGACAGGGACGAATGAAGCTTTCTTT,CASSPSLTGTNEAFF
TRBJ2-1,.,TRBD2,TRBV5-4,TGTGCCAGCAGCCCGGGAGGGACTAGCGGGAGGAATGAGCAGTTCTTC,CASSPGGTSGRNEQFF
TRBJ2-7,.,.,TRBV10-3,TGTGCCATCAGTGATCATGGAGTGAGCTCCTACGAGCAGTACTTC,CAISDHGVSSYEQYF
TRBJ2-4,once,.,TRBV28,TGTGCCAGCAGTCTCGGGACACAGCTCGCCAAAAACATTCAGTACTTC,CASSLGTQLAKNIQYF
TRBJ2-5,once,.,TRBV6-6,TGTGCCAGCAGTTACTCGCAGTGGGAGACCCAGTACTTC,CASSYSQWETQYF
TRBJ2-5,few,TRBD1,TRBV19,TGTGTCAGTAGTACCCAACCGGGACAGGGAAATCAAGAGACCCAGTACTTC,CVSSTQPGQGNQETQYF
TRBJ2-5,once,TRBD1,TRBV6-5,TGTGCCAGCAGTGAGGGACAGGGGAGGACCCAGTACTTC,CASSEGQGRTQYF
TRBJ1-4,.,TRBD1,TRBV11-2,TGTGCCAGCAGTCAGGGGGTCGTTACAACTAATGAAAAACTGTTTTTT,CASSQGVVTTNEKLFF
TRBJ2-2,.,TRBD2,TRBV5-5,TGTGCCAGCAGGAATCTAGCGGGCACCGGGGAGCTGTTTTTT,CASRNLAGTGELFF
TRBJ2-1,.,TRBD2,TRBV5-1,TGCGCCAGCAGCTTGGTCCCAGGGGTCCCCGGGACTAGCGGTTACAATGAGCAGTTCTTC,CASSLVPGVPGTSGYNEQFF
TRBJ2-7,.,TRBD2,TRBV28,TGTGCCAGCAACGATCTAGCGGGAGGGCACTACGAGCAGTACTTC,CASNDLAGGHYEQYF
TRBJ2-5,.,TRBD1,TRBV5-1,TGCGCCAGCAGCTCCGGACAGGAGCAGTACTTC,CASSSGQEQYF
TRBJ1-6,.,TRBD1,TRBV5-6,TGTGCCAGCAGCTTGGCGGGTCAGGGGGAGTCACCCCTCCACTTT,CASSLAGQGESPLHF
TRBJ2-7,.,.,TRBV5-1,TGCGCCAGCAGCTTGGACGGCTACGAGCAGTACTTC,CASSLDGYEQYF
TRBJ1-2,.,TRBD1,TRBV2,TGTGCCAGCAGTGGGGACAGGGCGGGTAGCTATGGCTACACCTTC,CASSGDRAGSYGYTF
TRBJ1-2,.,TRBD1,TRBV29-1,TGCAGCGTTGAGACAGGGGCGGGCTATGGCTACACCTTC,CSVETGAGYGYTF
TRBJ1-1,.,TRBD1,TRBV10-3,TGTGCCATCAGTGTAGACAGGGAAGGCACTGAAGCTTTCTTT,CAISVDREGTEAFF
TRBJ2-2,.,TRBD1,TRBV19,TGTGCCAGTGGTAGGGACAGATTAAACACCGGGGAGCTGTTTTTT,CASGRDRLNTGELFF
TRBJ2-7,.,.,TRBV10-3,TGTGCCACCTCGGGGGAGGGGGGGGCCTACGAGCAGTACTTC,CATSGEGGAYEQYF
TRBJ2-2,.,TRBD1,TRBV19,TGTGCCAGTAAACGGGACAGGGGCCTCTACACCGGGGAGCTGTTTTTT,CASKRDRGLYTGELFF
TRBJ1-5,.,.,TRBV7-6,TGTGCCAGCAGCCCCCAGACAGGAATACAACAGCCCCAGCATTTT,CASSPQTGIQQPQHF
TRBJ1-1,once,.,TRBV28,TGTGCCAGCACTCCAGGTTCCTTGGGCACTGAAGCTTTCTTT,CASTPGSLGTEAFF
TRBJ1-2,once,TRBD1,TRBV5-1,TGCGCCAGCAGGCAAACGTTGACAGGGAACGATGGCTACACCTTC,CASRQTLTGNDGYTF
TRBJ2-3,.,TRBD2,TRBV9,TGTGCCAGCAGCGTAGGTGGCGGGGGGGCCGGAGATACGCAGTATTTT,CASSVGGGGAGDTQYF
TRBJ1-1,.,.,TRBV30,TGTGCCTGGAGTGTACAGGGTCTTGGGGCTTTCTTT,CAWSVQGLGAFF
TRBJ2-7,once,.,TRBV7-2,TGTGCCAGCAGCCCCCCCGGACACTACGAGCAGTACTTC,CASSPPGHYEQYF
TRBJ2-7,.,.,TRBV7-9,TGTGCCAGCAGCTTACCGGCAGGGGCCCTAAATCTAGAGCAGTACTTC,CASSLPAGALNLEQYF
TRBJ1-2,.,TRBD1,TRBV27,TGTGCCAGCAAGGGGACAGGGGGCTATGGCTACACCTTC,CASKGTGGYGYTF
TRBJ1-5,.,.,TRBV14,TGTGCCACCAGCCAAGGCAGACCGGACAGATATAGCAATCAGCCCCAGCATTTT,CATSQGRPDRYSNQPQHF
TRBJ2-6,few,TRBD1,TRBV9,TGTGCCAGCAGCGTAGAGCCCGGGACAGGGCCATTCTCTGGGGCCAACGTCCTGACTTTC,CASSVEPGTGPFSGANVLTF
TRBJ1-2,.,TRBD1,TRBV4-1,TGCGCCAGCAGCCAGGGACAGGGTGCCTATGGCTACACCTTC,CASSQGQGAYGYTF
TRBJ1-2,.,TRBD1,TRBV19,TGTGCCAGTAGGCGGGAGGGGGCGAGCGACTATGGCTACACCTTC,CASRREGASDYGYTF
TRBJ2-7,few,TRBD1,TRBV11-2,TGTGCCAGCACCCAGGGGACAGGGGGCCCCTACGAGCAGTACTTC,CASTQGTGGPYEQYF
TRBJ2-2,.,TRBD1,TRBV7-2,TGTGCCAGCAGCTTGGACAGGGGCCGAACCGGGGAGCTGTTTTTT,CASSLDRGRTGELFF
TRBJ2-3,.,TRBD1,TRBV7-2,TGTGCCAGCAGCTTAGTCCCCGGGACAGGACACCGAGATACGCAGTATTTT,CASSLVPGTGHRDTQYF
TRBJ1-5,.,.,TRBV12-2,TGTGCAAGTCGCTTCAACAGGAGTCGGAATCAGCCCCAGCATTTT,CASRFNRSRNQPQHF
TRBJ2-3,.,TRBD2,TRBV27,TGTGCCAGCAGTTTATATTCCGGGACTAGCGGGAGGTTGGTTAGCACAGATACGCAGTATTTT,CASSLYSGTSGRLVSTDTQYF
TRBJ2-1,.,TRBD2,TRBV5-4,TGTGCCAGCAGCCGGGGCGGTAGCGGGAGCTCCTACAATGAGCAGTTCTTC,CASSRGGSGSSYNEQFF
TRBJ1-1,.,.,TRBV27,TGTGCCAGCAAGGCGGGGGGGAACACTGAAGCTTTCTTT,CASKAGGNTEAFF
TRBJ2-7,.,TRBD1,TRBV6-1,TGTGCCAGTTCGACAGGGAACTCCTACGAGCAGTACTTC,CASSTGNSYEQYF
TRBJ1-1,.,TRBD1,TRBV18,TGTGCCAGCTCGCTGGGACAGGACACTGAAGCTTTCTTT,CASSLGQDTEAFF
TRBJ2-7,.,TRBD2,TRBV7-8,TGTGCCAGCAGCTTTCTAGCGGGAAACTCCTACGAGCAGTACTTC,CASSFLAGNSYEQYF